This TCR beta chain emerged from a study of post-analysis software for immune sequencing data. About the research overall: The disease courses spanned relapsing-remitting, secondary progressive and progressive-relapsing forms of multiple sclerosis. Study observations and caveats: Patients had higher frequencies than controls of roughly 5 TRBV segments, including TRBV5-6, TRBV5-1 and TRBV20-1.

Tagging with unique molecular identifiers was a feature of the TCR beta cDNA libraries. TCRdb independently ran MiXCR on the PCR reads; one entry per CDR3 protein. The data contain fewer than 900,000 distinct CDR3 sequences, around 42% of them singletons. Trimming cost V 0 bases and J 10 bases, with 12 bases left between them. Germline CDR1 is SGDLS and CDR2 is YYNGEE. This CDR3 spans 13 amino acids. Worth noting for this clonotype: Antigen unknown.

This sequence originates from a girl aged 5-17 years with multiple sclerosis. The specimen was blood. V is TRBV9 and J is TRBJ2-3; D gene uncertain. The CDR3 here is CASSVEKVNAQYF. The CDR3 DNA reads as TGTGCCAGCAGCGTAGAAAAGGTGAACGCGCAGTATTTT.